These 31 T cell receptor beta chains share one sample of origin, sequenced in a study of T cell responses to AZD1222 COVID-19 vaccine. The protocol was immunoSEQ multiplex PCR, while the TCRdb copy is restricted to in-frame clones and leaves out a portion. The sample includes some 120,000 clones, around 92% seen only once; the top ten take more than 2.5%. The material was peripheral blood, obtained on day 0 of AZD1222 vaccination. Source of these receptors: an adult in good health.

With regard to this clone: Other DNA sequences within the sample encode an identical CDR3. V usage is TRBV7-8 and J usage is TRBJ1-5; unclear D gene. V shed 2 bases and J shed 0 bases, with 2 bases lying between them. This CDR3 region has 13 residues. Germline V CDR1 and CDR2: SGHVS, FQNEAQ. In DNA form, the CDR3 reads TGTGCCAGCAGCTTACTTAGCAATCAGCCCCAGCATTTT. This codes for CASSLLSNQPQHF.

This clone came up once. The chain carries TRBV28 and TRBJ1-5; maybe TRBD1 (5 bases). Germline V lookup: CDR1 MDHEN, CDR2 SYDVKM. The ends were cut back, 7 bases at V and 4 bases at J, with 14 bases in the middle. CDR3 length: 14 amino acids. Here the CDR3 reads CASTLGGVNQPQHF. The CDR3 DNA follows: TGTGCCAGCACACTTGGGGGGGTTAATCAGCCCCAGCATTTT. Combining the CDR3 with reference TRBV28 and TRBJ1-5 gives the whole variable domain DVKVTQSSRYLVKRTGEKVFLECVQDMDHENMFWYRQDPGLGLRLIYFSYDVKMKEKGDIPEGYSVSREKKERFSLILESASTNQTSMYLCASTLGGVNQPQHFGDGTRLSIL.

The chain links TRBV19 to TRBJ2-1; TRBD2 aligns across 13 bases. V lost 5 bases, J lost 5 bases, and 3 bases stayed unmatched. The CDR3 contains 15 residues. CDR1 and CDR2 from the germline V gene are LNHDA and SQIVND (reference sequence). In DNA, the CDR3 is TGTGCCAGTAGTCTCGGGACTAGCGGGAACAATGAGCAGTTCTTC. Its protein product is CASSLGTSGNNEQFF.

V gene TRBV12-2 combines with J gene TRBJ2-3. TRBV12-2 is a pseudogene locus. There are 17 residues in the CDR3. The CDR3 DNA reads TGTGCAAGTCGCTTAGGCGATTTGGTACAAGGCACAGATACGCAGTATTTT. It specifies CASRLGDLVQGTDTQYF.

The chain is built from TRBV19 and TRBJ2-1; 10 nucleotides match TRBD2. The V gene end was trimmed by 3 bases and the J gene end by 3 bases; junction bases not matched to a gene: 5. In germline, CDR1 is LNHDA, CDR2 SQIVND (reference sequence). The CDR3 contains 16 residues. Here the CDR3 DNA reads TGTGCCAGTAGTATCTTAGCGGGAGGAGTCTACAATGAGCAGTTCTTC. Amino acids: CASSILAGGVYNEQFF.

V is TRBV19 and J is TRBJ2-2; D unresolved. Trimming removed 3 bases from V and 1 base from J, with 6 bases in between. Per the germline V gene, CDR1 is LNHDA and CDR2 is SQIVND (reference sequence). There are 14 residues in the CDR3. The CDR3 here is CASSMEVNTGELFF. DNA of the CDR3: TGTGCCAGTAGTATGGAAGTGAACACCGGGGAGCTGTTTTTT.

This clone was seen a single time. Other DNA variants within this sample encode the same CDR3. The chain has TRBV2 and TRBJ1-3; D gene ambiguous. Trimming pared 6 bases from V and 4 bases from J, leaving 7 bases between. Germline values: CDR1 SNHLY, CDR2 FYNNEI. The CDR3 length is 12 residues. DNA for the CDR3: TGTGCCAGCAGCAGAGAAGGAAACACCATATATTTT. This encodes CASSREGNTIYF.

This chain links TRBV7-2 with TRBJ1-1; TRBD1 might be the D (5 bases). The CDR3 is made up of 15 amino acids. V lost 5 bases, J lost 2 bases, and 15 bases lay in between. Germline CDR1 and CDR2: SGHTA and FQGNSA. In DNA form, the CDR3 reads TGTGCCAGCAGCCCGAACGGGGGTAAAAACACTGAAGCTTTCTTT. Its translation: CASSPNGGKNTEAFF.

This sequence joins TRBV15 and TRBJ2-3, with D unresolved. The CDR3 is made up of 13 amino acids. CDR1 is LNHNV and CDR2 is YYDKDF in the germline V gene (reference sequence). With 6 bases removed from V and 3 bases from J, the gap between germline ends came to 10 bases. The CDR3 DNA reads TGTGCCACCAGTCCCTTTAGGACAGATACGCAGTATTTT. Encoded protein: CATSPFRTDTQYF.

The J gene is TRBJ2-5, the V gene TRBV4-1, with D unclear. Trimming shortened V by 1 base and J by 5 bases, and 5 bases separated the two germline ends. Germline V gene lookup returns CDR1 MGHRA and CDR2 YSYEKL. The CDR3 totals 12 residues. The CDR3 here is CASSQAMETQYF. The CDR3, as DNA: TGCGCCAGCAGCCAAGCAATGGAGACCCAGTACTTC.

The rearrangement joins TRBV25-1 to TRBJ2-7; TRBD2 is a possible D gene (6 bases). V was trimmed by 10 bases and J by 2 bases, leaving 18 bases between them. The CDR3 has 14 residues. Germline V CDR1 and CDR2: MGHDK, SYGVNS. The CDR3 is CATKTSTRTYEQYF. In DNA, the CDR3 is TGTGCCACCAAAACATCGACTAGAACCTACGAGCAGTACTTC.

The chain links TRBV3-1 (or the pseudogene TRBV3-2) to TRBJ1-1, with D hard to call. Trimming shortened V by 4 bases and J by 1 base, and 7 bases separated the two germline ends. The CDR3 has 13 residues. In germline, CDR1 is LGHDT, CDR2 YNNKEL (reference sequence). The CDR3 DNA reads TGTGCCAGCAGCCGAGGAAGGAACACTGAAGCTTTCTTT. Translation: CASSRGRNTEAFF.

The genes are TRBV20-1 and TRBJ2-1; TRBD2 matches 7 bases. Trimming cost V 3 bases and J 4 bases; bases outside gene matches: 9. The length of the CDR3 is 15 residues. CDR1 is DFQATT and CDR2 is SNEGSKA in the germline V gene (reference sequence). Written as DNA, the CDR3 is TGCAGTGCTAGTCGGCTAGCGGACCCTTACAATGAGCAGTTCTTC. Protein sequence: CSASRLADPYNEQFF.

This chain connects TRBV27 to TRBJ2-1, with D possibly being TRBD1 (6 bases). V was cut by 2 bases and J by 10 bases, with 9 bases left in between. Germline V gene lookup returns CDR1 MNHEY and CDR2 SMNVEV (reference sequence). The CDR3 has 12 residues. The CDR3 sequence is CASSLNQGEQFF. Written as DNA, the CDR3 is TGTGCCAGCAGTTTAAACCAGGGGGAGCAGTTCTTC.

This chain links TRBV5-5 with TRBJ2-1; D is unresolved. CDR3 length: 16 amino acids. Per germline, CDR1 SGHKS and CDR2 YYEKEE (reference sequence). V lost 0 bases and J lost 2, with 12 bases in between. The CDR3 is CASSLGVDLAYNEQFF. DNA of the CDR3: TGTGCCAGCAGCTTGGGGGTAGACTTGGCCTACAATGAGCAGTTCTTC.

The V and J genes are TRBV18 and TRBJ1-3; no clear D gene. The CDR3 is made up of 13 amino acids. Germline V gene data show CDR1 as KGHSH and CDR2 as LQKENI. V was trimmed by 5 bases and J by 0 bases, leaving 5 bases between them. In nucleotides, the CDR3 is TGTGCCAGCTCAGGAGACTCTGGAAACACCATATATTTT. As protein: CASSGDSGNTIYF.

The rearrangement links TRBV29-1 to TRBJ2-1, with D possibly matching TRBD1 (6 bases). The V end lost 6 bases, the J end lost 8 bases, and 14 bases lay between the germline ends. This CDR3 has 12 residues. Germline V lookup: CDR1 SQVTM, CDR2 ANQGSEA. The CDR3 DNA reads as TGCAGCGTATACAGGGTGGTTCATGAGCAGTTCTTC. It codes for CSVYRVVHEQFF.

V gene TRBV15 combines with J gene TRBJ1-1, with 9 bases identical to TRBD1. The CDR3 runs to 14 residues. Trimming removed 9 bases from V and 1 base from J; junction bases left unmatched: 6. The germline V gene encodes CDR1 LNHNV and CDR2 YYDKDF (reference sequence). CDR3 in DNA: TGTGCCACTGGATTGGACAGGGGGAACACTGAAGCTTTCTTT. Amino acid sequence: CATGLDRGNTEAFF.

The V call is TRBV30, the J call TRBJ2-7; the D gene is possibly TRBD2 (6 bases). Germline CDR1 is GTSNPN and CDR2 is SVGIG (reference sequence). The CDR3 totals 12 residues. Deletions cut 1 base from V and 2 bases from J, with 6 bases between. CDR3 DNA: TGTGCCTGGAGTGCGGGGGCCTACGAGCAGTACTTC. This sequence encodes CAWSAGAYEQYF. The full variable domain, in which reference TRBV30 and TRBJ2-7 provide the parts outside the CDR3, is SQTIHQWPATLVQPVGSPLSLECTVEGTSNPNLYWYRQAAGRGLQLLFYSVGIGQISSEVPQNLSASRPQDRQFILSSKKLLLSDSGFYLCAWSAGAYEQYFGPGTRLTVT.

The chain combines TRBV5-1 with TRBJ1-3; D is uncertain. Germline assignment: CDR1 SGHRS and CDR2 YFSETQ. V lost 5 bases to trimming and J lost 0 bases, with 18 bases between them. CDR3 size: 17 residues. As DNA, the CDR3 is TGCGCCAGCAGGGGTACCGGAGGGCACAACTCTGGAAACACCATATATTTT. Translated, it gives CASRGTGGHNSGNTIYF. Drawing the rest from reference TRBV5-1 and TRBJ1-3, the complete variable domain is KAGVTQTPRYLIKTRGQQVTLSCSPISGHRSVSWYQQTPGQGLQFLFEYFSETQRNKGNFPGRFSGRQFSNSRSEMNVSTLELGDSALYLCASRGTGGHNSGNTIYFGEGSWLTVV.

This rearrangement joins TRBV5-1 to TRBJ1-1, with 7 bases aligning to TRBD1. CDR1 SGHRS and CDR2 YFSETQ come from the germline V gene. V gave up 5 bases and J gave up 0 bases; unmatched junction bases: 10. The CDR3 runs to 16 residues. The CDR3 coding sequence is TGCGCCAGCAGTTCCCAGGGGGTCTTCATGAACACTGAAGCTTTCTTT. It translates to CASSSQGVFMNTEAFF.

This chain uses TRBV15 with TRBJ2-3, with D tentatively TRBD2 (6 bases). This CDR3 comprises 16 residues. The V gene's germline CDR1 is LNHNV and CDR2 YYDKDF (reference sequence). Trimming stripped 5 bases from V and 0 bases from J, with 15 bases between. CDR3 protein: CATSQPPSGSTDTQYF. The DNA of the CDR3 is TGTGCCACCAGCCAACCCCCAAGCGGGAGCACAGATACGCAGTATTTT. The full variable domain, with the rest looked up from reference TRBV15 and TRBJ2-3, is DAMVIQNPRYQVTQFGKPVTLSCSQTLNHNVMYWYQQKSSQAPKLLFHYYDKDFNNEADTPDNFQSRRPNTSFCFLDIRSPGLGDTAMYLCATSQPPSGSTDTQYFGPGTRLTVL.

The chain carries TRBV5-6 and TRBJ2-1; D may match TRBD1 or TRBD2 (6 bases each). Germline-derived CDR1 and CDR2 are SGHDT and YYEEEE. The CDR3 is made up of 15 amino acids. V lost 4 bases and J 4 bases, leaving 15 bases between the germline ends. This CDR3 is CASSQGGSGYNEQFF. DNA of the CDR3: TGTGCCAGCAGCCAAGGGGGGTCCGGGTACAATGAGCAGTTCTTC.

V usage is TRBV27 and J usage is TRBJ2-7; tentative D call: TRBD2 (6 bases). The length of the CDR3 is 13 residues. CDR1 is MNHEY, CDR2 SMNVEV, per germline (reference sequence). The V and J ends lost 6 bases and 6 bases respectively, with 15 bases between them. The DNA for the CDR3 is TGTGCCAGCAGCTCAATGCAGCGGGTCGAGCAGTACTTC. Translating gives CASSSMQRVEQYF.

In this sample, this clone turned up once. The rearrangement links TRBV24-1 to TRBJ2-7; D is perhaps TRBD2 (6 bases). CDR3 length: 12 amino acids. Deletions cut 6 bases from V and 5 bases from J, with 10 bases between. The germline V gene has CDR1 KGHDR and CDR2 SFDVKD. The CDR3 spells CATSRASDEQYF. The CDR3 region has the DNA TGTGCCACCAGTAGAGCTAGCGACGAGCAGTACTTC.

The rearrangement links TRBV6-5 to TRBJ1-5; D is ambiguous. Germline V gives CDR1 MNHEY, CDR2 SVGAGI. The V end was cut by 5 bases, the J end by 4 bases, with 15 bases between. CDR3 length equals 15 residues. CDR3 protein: CASSRQQIPNQPQHF. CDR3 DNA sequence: TGTGCCAGCAGTAGGCAGCAAATACCAAATCAGCCCCAGCATTTT.

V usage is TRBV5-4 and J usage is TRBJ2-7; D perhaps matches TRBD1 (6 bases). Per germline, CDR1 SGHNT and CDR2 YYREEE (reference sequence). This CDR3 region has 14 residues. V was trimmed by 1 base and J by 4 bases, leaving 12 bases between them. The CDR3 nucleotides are TGTGCCAGCAGCTTGAGGGACAACATATACGAGCAGTACTTC. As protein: CASSLRDNIYEQYF.

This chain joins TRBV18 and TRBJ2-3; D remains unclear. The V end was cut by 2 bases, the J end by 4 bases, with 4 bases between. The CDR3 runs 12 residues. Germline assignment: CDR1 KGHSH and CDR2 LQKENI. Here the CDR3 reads CASSPSSDTQYF. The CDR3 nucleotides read TGTGCCAGCTCACCAAGTTCAGATACGCAGTATTTT.

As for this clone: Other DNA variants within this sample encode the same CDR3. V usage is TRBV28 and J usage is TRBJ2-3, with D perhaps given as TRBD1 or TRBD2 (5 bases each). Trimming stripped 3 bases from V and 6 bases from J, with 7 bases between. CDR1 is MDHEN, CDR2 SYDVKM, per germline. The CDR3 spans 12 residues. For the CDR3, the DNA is TGTGCCAGCAGTTTGGGGGTGGATACGCAGTATTTT. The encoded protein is CASSLGVDTQYF.

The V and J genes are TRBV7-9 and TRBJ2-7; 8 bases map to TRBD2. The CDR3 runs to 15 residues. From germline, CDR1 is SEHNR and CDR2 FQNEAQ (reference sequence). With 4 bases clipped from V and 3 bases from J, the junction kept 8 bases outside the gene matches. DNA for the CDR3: TGTGCCAGCAGCTCCGGGACTAGGGTTTTCTACGAGCAGTACTTC. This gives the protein CASSSGTRVFYEQYF. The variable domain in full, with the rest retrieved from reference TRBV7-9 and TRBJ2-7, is DTGVSQNPRHKITKRGQNVTFRCDPISEHNRLYWYRQTLGQGPEFLTYFQNEAQLEKSRLLSDRFSAERPKGSFSTLEIQRTEQGDSAMYLCASSSGTRVFYEQYFGPGTRLTVT.

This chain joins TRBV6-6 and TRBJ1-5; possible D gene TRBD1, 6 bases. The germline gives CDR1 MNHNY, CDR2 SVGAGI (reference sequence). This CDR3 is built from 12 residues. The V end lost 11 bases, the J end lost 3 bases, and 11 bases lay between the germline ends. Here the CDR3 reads CAVTGSNQPQHF. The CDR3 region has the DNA TGTGCCGTTACAGGGTCCAATCAGCCCCAGCATTTT.